Listed below are T cell receptor beta chains from one sample, sequenced in a study of monozygotic twins with inflammatory bowel disease. TCRdb re-analyzed the 5' RACE reads; it lists each CDR3 protein once, without DNA. This table lists about 110,000 distinct CDR3 sequences. Sequenced material: blood. These receptors all come from a human donor with ulcerative colitis or Crohn's disease, or a healthy co-twin of an affected twin (not recorded which). The CDR3 runs from the conserved cysteine through the conserved F or W. Each record gives: CDR3 protein, J gene, V gene.

CDR3aa: CASSGRDTSGNTIYF; j_gene: TRBJ1-3; v_gene: TRBV5-6
CDR3aa: CASSHGGTSDTGELFF; j_gene: TRBJ2-2; v_gene: TRBV3-1
CDR3aa: CASSQGTPPGDTQYF; j_gene: TRBJ2-3; v_gene: TRBV4-3
CDR3aa: CASSQRQRGEWGEQFF; j_gene: TRBJ2-1; v_gene: TRBV5-1
CDR3aa: CASSERTGATDTQYF; j_gene: TRBJ2-3; v_gene: TRBV5-4
CDR3aa: CASSQIGRAYEQYF; j_gene: TRBJ2-7; v_gene: TRBV4-1
CDR3aa: CASSPRGAYLRGNQPQHF; j_gene: TRBJ1-5; v_gene: TRBV19
CDR3aa: CASSSIGLDRENGYTF; j_gene: TRBJ1-2; v_gene: TRBV5-6
CDR3aa: CASSRQAMTTEAFF; j_gene: TRBJ1-1; v_gene: TRBV6-1
CDR3aa: CASSLAHGYTF; j_gene: TRBJ1-2; v_gene: TRBV28
CDR3aa: CASLDWNSYEQYF; j_gene: TRBJ2-7; v_gene: TRBV6-2/TRBV6-3
CDR3aa: CASLKREQETQYF; j_gene: TRBJ2-5; v_gene: TRBV18
CDR3aa: CASSLLGGHEQFF; j_gene: TRBJ2-1; v_gene: TRBV13
CDR3aa: CASKYFAGGPTEAFF; j_gene: TRBJ1-1; v_gene: TRBV5-1
CDR3aa: CSPTYRDRGYEQYF; j_gene: TRBJ2-7; v_gene: TRBV20-1
CDR3aa: CASSLVSSIAGELFF; j_gene: TRBJ2-2; v_gene: TRBV7-2
CDR3aa: CASSPRTGRLIANEQFF; j_gene: TRBJ2-1; v_gene: TRBV7-2
CDR3aa: CASSLGGETYTEAFF; j_gene: TRBJ1-1; v_gene: TRBV5-1
CDR3aa: CATSDYDSSYGYTF; j_gene: TRBJ1-2; v_gene: TRBV24-1
CDR3aa: CASSDSSPYEQYF; j_gene: TRBJ2-7; v_gene: TRBV11-3
CDR3aa: CASSQGGTGDGYTF; j_gene: TRBJ1-2; v_gene: TRBV3-1
CDR3aa: CAIQRTSGRTDTQYF; j_gene: TRBJ2-3; v_gene: TRBV10-3
CDR3aa: CATSDSGGSYNEQFF; j_gene: TRBJ2-1; v_gene: TRBV24-1
CDR3aa: CASSFRVGVQETQYF; j_gene: TRBJ2-5; v_gene: TRBV11-2
CDR3aa: CASSPGAAGDTDTQYF; j_gene: TRBJ2-3; v_gene: TRBV3-1
CDR3aa: CASRLTGAALNIQYF; j_gene: TRBJ2-4; v_gene: TRBV5-1
CDR3aa: CSARDGGQGTDTQYF; j_gene: TRBJ2-3; v_gene: TRBV20-1
CDR3aa: CASSSPGLSTNTGELFF; j_gene: TRBJ2-2; v_gene: TRBV28
CDR3aa: CASSPPSGYTDTQYF; j_gene: TRBJ2-3; v_gene: TRBV18